Included here is one TCR beta chain sequence, with context. No antigen is known for it. Roughly 10 milliliters of peripheral blood were drawn from each donor. The entry originates in a study of blood T cells in healthy people across ages. Findings of the study overall: Among T cells, TCR beta diversity per million cells dropped roughly linearly as age rose.

A J-beta primer mix and a sample-barcoded 5' primer were used in a second PCR of about 7 to 12 cycles. Each CDR3 protein is one row after TCRdb ran MiXCR on the 5' RACE reads. In the table there are 850,000 to 1,000,000 distinct CDR3 sequences, approximately 50% of which are singletons. The source is a woman in her sixties in good health. Sequencing used blood.

CDR3 loop: CAISVDSTTEAFF. The DNA of the CDR3 is TGTGCCATCAGTGTGGACAGTACCACTGAAGCTTTCTTT. The rearrangement uses TRBV10-3 and TRBJ1-1, with D possibly being TRBD1 (6 bases). Germline V lookup: CDR1 ENHRY, CDR2 SYGVKD. The CDR3 is made up of 13 amino acids. Trimming left V 4 bases short and J 4 bases short, with 10 bases between.